A single TCR beta chain is shown here with its context. Its antigen is still unknown. Amplification used 60 Vbeta primers and 13 Jbeta primers. Measured with immunoSEQ multiplex PCR; TCRdb has only the in-frame clones, and not every one. The repertoire includes about 140,000 clones, just under 85% of them detected once, and less than 2% sits in the top ten. The CDR3 is 14 residues long. Germline CDR1 MDHEN, CDR2 SYDVKM. These data come from a study of cytomegalovirus exposure and HLA in healthy donors. Whole-study context: Earlier results showed some 120 million unique TCR beta sequences derived from roughly 190 million T cells.

Study-wide points: Reportedly, diagnosis of cytomegalovirus status by the classifier showed high specificity and sensitivity. Accurate prediction of most subjects' HLA-A and HLA-B alleles from TCR beta sequences was reported. In a later analysis, a missense DCLRE1C variant was linked to TCR beta V- and J-gene trimming.

Sequenced input: PBMCs. The chain has TRBV28 and TRBJ2-5; 9 bases map to TRBD2. The J call could be wrong; TRBJ2-7 is a better fit for the DNA end. The receptor comes from a woman aged 40 to 50 in good health and CMV-seronegative. CDR3 nucleotides: TGTGCCAGCAGTTTAAGGCGGGAGGGCCTCGAGCAGTACTTC. Translation: CASSLRREGLEQYF.